What follows is one T cell receptor beta chain and its context. Antigen: not known. Both 60 Vbeta primers and 13 Jbeta primers went into the PCR. Produced via immunoSEQ multiplex PCR; TCRdb's table is partial and in-frame only. Seen here are more than 90,000 clones, approximately 80% observed once, and the top ten hold 20% to 25%. The sample comes from a study of cytomegalovirus exposure and HLA in healthy donors. Study-wide points: It was reportedly the case that the classifier diagnosed cytomegalovirus status with high specificity and sensitivity. Previous analysis showed most TCR beta V segments were productive about 90% or about 30% of the time.

The specimen sequenced was PBMCs. The TCR originated in a man aged 25-40 years in good health and CMV-seropositive.

The CDR3 DNA sequence: TGTGCCAGTAGTATAGACCTGACCGGGTATCGAGAGCAGTACGTC. Protein product: CASSIDLTGYREQYV. The rearrangement uses TRBV19 and TRBJ2-7, with D unresolved. This CDR3 spans 15 amino acids. V was trimmed by 0 bases and J by 7 bases, leaving 16 bases between them. The germline V gene has CDR1 LNHDA and CDR2 SQIVND (reference sequence).